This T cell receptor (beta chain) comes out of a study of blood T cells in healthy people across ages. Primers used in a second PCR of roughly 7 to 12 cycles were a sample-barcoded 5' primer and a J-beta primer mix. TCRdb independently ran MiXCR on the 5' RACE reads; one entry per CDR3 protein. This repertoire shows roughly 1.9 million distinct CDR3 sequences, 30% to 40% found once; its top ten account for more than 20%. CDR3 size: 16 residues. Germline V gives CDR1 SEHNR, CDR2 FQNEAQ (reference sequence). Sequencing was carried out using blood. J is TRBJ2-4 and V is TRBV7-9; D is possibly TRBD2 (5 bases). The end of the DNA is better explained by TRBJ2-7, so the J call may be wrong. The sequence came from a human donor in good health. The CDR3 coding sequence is TGTGCCAGCAGCTCCAAAGGTTCTCGGGGTAAGGTCGAGCAGTACTTC. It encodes CASSSKGSRGKVEQYF.